The present TCR beta chain was sequenced within a study of a mutant IDH1 vaccine in newly diagnosed glioma. On the study more broadly: An approximately 62% male, approximately 38% female split and a mean age of 40.4 years characterized treated patients. Before enrollment, the patients had been treated with radiotherapy alone, temozolomide alone, or both together. Most of them had received both. Findings and caveats of the study: Of all patients, approximately 93% showed vaccine-induced immune responses.

The time point was: baseline, week 1 (first vaccination visit). Stated treatment: pre-vaccination baseline after standard-of-care therapy. The donor cohort comprised cases of new WHO grade 3 or 4 IDH1-mutant, ATRX-lost astrocytoma. In the case of this clone: Its antigen is unidentified.

Per the germline V gene, CDR1 is GTSNPN and CDR2 is SVGIG (reference sequence). Trimming removed 3 bases from V and 8 bases from J; junction bases left unmatched: 4. This CDR3 region has 13 residues. Libraries were prepared by immunoSEQ multiplex PCR; TCRdb keeps only in-frame clonotypes and omits some of them. This table holds about 38,000 clones, roughly 92% found once. The sequence was collected from a man aged 18 to 29 with glioma. J is TRBJ2-1 and V is TRBV30; TRBD2 matches at 10 bases. The specimen was PBMCs, collected from a glioma patient treated with radiotherapy, temozolomide or both. For the CDR3, the DNA is TGTGCCTGGAGGGCTAGCGGGAGCGATGAGCAGTTCTTC. Translating gives CAWRASGSDEQFF.